These 18 T cell receptor beta chains originate from one sample sequenced in a study of blood T cells in healthy people across ages. A J-beta primer mix and a sample-barcoded 5' primer were used in a second PCR of about 7 to 12 cycles. TCRdb fed the 5' RACE reads into MiXCR, producing one record per CDR3 protein. The sample carries hundreds of thousands of distinct CDR3 sequences, about 56% recorded once. Source material: blood. These receptors came from a man aged 40-49 years in good health.

The table lists this clonotype with a few counts. The genes are TRBV7-2 and TRBJ2-7; weak D call: TRBD2 (6 bases). Germline lookup yields CDR1 SGHTA and CDR2 FQGNSA. V shed 0 bases and J shed 4 bases, with 7 bases lying between them. The CDR3 runs to 13 residues. CDR3 DNA sequence: TGTGCCAGCAGCTTAGCGCGGGATTACGAGCAGTACTTC. Translation gives CASSLARDYEQYF.

In its sample, this clonotype was seen many times. A junction boundary mismatches the germline segment, possibly from a read error. This chain connects TRBV7-2 to TRBJ1-5; D uncertain. This CDR3 is built from 13 residues. The germline V gene has CDR1 SGHTA and CDR2 FQGNSA. CDR3 residues: CASSVAGNQPQHF. The CDR3 DNA follows: TGTGCCAGCAGCGTAGCCGGCAATCAGCCCCAGCATTTT.

The J gene is TRBJ2-6, the V gene TRBV5-1, with unresolved D. Deletions cut 1 base from V and 0 bases from J, with 11 bases between. The CDR3 has 17 amino acids. Germline V gene lookup returns CDR1 SGHRS and CDR2 YFSETQ. CDR3 sequence reads: CASSLTTRTSGANVLTF. The CDR3 DNA sequence: TGCGCCAGCAGCTTGACCACCCGGACCTCTGGGGCCAACGTCCTGACTTTC.

This clonotype was recorded a few times. The rearrangement links TRBV9 to TRBJ2-5; D may match TRBD1 or TRBD2 (5 bases each). The length of the CDR3 is 13 residues. CDR1 and CDR2 (germline): SGDLS, YYNGEE. The V end was cut by 4 bases, the J end by 5 bases, with 12 bases between. Here the CDR3 DNA reads TGTGCCAGCAGCCCTGGGACCATCGAGACCCAGTACTTC. The encoded protein is CASSPGTIETQYF.

This rearrangement joins TRBV24-1 to TRBJ2-7, with D perhaps matching TRBD2 (6 bases). The J call is in doubt because the DNA end fits TRBJ2-5 better. The CDR3 covers 16 residues. The germline gives CDR1 KGHDR, CDR2 SFDVKD. CDR3 region: CATSELGRAGGETQYF. CDR3 nucleotide sequence: TGTGCCACCAGTGAATTGGGACGAGCGGGTGGGGAGACCCAGTACTTC.

The genes are TRBV4-2 and TRBJ2-1, with 8 bases lining up with TRBD1. Germline V lookup: CDR1 LGHNA, CDR2 YNFKEQ. J lost 13 bases, V lost 5 bases, and 13 bases had no gene match. This CDR3 has 14 residues. CDR3 DNA sequence: TGTGCCAGCAGCAAAGGGACAGGAGAAGAGACCCAGTTCTTC. As protein: CASSKGTGEETQFF.

The V call is TRBV7-3, the J call TRBJ2-5, with a possible D match to TRBD2 (7 bases). CDR1 and CDR2 (germline): SGHTA, FQGTGA. The length of the CDR3 is 16 residues. V lost 5 bases and J 11 bases, leaving 27 bases between the germline ends. The CDR3 DNA reads as TGTGCCAGCAGCCAGACTAGTGGGGGGGCGTTTAATGAGCAGTACTTC. This gives the protein CASSQTSGGAFNEQYF.

This clonotype was seen a handful of times. J is TRBJ2-7 and V is TRBV28; no firm D call. This CDR3 has 12 residues. Germline-derived CDR1 and CDR2 are MDHEN and SYDVKM. Deletions cut 4 bases from V and 3 bases from J, with 7 bases between. CDR3 protein: CASSSENYEQYF. In nucleotides, the CDR3 is TGTGCCAGCAGTTCTGAAAACTACGAGCAGTACTTC.

This chain links TRBV3-1 with TRBJ2-1, with D unresolved. The ends were cut back, 0 bases at V and 8 bases at J, with 17 bases in the middle. Germline V lookup: CDR1 LGHDT, CDR2 YNNKEL (reference sequence). The CDR3 loop spans 16 amino acids. CDR3 DNA sequence: TGTGCCAGCAGCCAAGATCAATCCCGCAGGTACGATGAGCAGTTCTTC. It translates to CASSQDQSRRYDEQFF.

This rearrangement joins TRBV5-1 to TRBJ2-5; D ambiguous. Germline CDR1 and CDR2: SGHRS and YFSETQ. V lost 0 bases and J lost 5, with 11 bases in between. The CDR3 has 14 residues. CDR3 DNA: TGCGCCAGCAGCTTGGGTCGCGACCCGGAGACCCAGTACTTC. This sequence encodes CASSLGRDPETQYF.

This clonotype was detected only a few times. The chain carries TRBV5-5 and TRBJ2-5; D ambiguous. The DNA end is a closer match to TRBJ2-7, so the J assignment may be wrong. The germline CDR1 and CDR2 sequences are SGHKS and YYEKEE (reference sequence). The CDR3 covers 16 residues. The CDR3 here is CASSLALGYQMGEQYF. The CDR3 DNA sequence: TGTGCCAGCAGCTTAGCTCTGGGCTACCAAATGGGCGAGCAGTACTTC.

The DNA of the CDR3 is TGTGCCAGCAGCCAAAGCGCCGGGACAGGGGGTTCGCAGAGTCAGTACTTC. It specifies CASSQSAGTGGSQSQYF. The chain links TRBV7-2 to TRBJ2-4; 11 nucleotides match TRBD1. Per the germline V gene, CDR1 is SGHTA and CDR2 is FQGNSA. V shed 5 bases, J shed 12 bases, and the junction held 18 bases outside the gene matches. The CDR3 extends over 17 amino acids.

This chain joins TRBV30 and TRBJ1-2, with D perhaps TRBD1 (5 bases). Germline lookup yields CDR1 GTSNPN and CDR2 SVGIG (reference sequence). The CDR3 runs to 11 residues. The CDR3 protein is CAGTGTSEFTF. Here the CDR3 DNA reads TGTGCGGGGACCGGGACCTCAGAGTTCACCTTC. The full variable domain, its missing parts supplied by reference TRBV30 and TRBJ1-2, is SQTIHQWPATLVQPVGSPLSLECTVEGTSNPNLYWYRQAAGRGLQLLFYSVGIGQISSEVPQNLSASRPQDRQFILSSKKLLLSDSGFYLCAGTGTSEFTFGSGTRLTVV.

In its sample, this clonotype was seen once. The chain recombines TRBV5-5 with TRBJ2-3; D is tentatively TRBD1 or TRBD2 (6 bases each). Germline V lookup: CDR1 SGHKS, CDR2 YYEKEE (reference sequence). The CDR3 loop spans 18 amino acids. V was clipped by 1 base and J by 4 bases, with 22 bases between them. In DNA form, the CDR3 reads TGTGCCAGCAGCTTGATTCTCCGGAGGGGGACCGTTCCAGATACGCAGTATTTT. It specifies CASSLILRRGTVPDTQYF.

This chain links TRBV5-8 with TRBJ2-3; D might be TRBD1 or TRBD2, each matching 7 bases. The CDR3 has 14 amino acids. The germline V gene encodes CDR1 SGHTS and CDR2 YDEGEE. Between the trimmed V and J ends, which lost 3 bases and 6 bases, there was a span of 14 bases. CDR3 sequence reads: CASSSRQGGDTQYF. CDR3 DNA: TGTGCCAGCAGCTCCCGACAGGGAGGGGATACGCAGTATTTT.

The genes are TRBV7-9 and TRBJ2-5; TRBD1 is a possible D gene (7 bases). With the DNA end fitting TRBJ2-7 better, the J assignment may be wrong. The CDR3 is 18 residues long. CDR1 SEHNR and CDR2 FQNEAQ come from the germline V gene (reference sequence). The CDR3 sequence: CASSLRSQGPVGGYEQYF. CDR3 in DNA: TGTGCCAGCAGCCTTCGCTCACAGGGGCCCGTGGGAGGCTACGAGCAGTACTTC.

The chain couples TRBV27 to TRBJ2-4, with D possibly TRBD2 on 5 matching bases. The CDR3 is made up of 13 amino acids. V was pared by 6 bases and J by 8 bases, with 14 bases between. Germline values: CDR1 MNHEY, CDR2 SMNVEV (reference sequence). The CDR3 DNA sequence: TGTGCCAGCAGGGGGAGAGAGGTAGACATTCAGTACTTC. Amino acids: CASRGREVDIQYF.

The chain links TRBV4-3 to TRBJ2-7; 8 nucleotides line up with TRBD2. This CDR3 contains 13 residues. Germline values: CDR1 LGHNA, CDR2 YSLEER. The trim removed 6 bases at V and 6 bases at J, leaving 7 bases unmatched. The CDR3 loop is CASRGSGSGEQYF. Here the CDR3 DNA reads TGCGCCAGCAGGGGAAGCGGGAGTGGCGAGCAGTACTTC.